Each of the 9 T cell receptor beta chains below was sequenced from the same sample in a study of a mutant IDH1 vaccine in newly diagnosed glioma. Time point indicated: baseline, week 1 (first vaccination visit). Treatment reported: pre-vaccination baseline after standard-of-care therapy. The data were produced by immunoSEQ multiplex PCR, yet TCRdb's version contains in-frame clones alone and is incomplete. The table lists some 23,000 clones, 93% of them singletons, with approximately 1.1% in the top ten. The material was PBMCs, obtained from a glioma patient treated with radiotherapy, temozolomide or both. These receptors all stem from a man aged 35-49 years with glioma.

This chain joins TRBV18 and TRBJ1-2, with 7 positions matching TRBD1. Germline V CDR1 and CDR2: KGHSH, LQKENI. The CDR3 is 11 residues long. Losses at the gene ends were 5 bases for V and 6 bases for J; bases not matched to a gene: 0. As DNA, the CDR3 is TGTGCCAGCTCAGGGACAGATGGCTACACCTTC. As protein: CASSGTDGYTF.

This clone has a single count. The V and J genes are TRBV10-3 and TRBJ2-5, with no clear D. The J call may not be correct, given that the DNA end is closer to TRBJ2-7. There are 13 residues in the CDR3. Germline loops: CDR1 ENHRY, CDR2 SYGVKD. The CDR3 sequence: CAISGTASYEQYF. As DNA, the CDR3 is TGTGCCATCAGTGGCACTGCTAGCTACGAGCAGTACTTC.

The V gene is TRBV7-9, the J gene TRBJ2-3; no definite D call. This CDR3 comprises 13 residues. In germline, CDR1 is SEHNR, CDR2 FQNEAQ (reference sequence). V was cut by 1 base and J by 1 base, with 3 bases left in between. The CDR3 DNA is TGTGCCAGCAGCTTAGTAGGCACAGATACGCAGTATTTT. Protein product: CASSLVGTDTQYF.

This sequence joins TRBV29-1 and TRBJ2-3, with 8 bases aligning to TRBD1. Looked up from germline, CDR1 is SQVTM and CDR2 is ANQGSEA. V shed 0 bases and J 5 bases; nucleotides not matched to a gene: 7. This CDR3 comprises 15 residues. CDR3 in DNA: TGCAGCGTTGAAGATCTCCAGGGGGCTAGAGATACGCAGTATTTT. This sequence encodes CSVEDLQGARDTQYF.

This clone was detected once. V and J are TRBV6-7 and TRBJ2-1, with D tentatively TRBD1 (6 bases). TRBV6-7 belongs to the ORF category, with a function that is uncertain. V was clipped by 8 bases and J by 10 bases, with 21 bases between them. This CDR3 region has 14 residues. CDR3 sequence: CASGPGTTSPEQFF. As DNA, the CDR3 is TGTGCCAGCGGACCCGGGACAACCTCACCCGAGCAGTTCTTC.

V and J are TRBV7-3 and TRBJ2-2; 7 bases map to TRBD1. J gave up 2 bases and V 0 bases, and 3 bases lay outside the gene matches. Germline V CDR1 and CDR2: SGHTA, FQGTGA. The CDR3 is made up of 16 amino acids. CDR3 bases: TGTGCCAGCAGCTTAACAGGGGGCGGAAACACCGGGGAGCTGTTTTTT. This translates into CASSLTGGGNTGELFF.

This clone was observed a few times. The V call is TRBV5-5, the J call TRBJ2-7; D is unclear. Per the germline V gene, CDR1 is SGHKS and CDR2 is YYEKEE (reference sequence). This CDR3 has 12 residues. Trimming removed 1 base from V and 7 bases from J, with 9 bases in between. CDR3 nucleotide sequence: TGTGCCAGCAGCTTGTCAGCTGGGGAGCAGTACTTC. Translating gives CASSLSAGEQYF.

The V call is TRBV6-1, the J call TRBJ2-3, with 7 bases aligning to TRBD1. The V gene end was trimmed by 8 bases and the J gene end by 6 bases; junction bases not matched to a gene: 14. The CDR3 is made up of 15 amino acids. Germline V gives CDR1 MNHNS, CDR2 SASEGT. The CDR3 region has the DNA TGTGCCAGCTGGTCCCGAGACAGGGTGACGGATACGCAGTATTTT. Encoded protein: CASWSRDRVTDTQYF.

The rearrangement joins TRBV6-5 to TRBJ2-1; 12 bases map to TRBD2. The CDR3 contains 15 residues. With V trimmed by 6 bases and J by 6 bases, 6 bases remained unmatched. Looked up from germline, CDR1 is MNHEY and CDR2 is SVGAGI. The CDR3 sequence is CASSSLAGGSNEQFF. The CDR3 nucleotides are TGTGCCAGCAGCTCGCTAGCGGGAGGGTCCAATGAGCAGTTCTTC.